This TCR beta chain was captured in a study of patients and donors after allogeneic stem cell transplantation. TCRdb itself ran the RT-PCR reads through MiXCR, one entry per CDR3 protein. The repertoire holds about a million distinct CDR3 sequences, with roughly 18% as singletons. Per germline, CDR1 SEHNR and CDR2 FQNEAQ (reference sequence). V was pared by 3 bases and J by 13 bases, with 18 bases between. CDR3 size: 14 residues. The gene calls are TRBV7-9 and TRBJ1-4, with a tentative D call TRBD1 (6 bases). The receptor was isolated from a human donor who was either an allogeneic HSCT recipient or a stem cell or donor lymphocyte infusion donor (not recorded which). It is not recorded whose cells these are; they may come from a transplant donor. The sequenced sample was blood, either unsorted or a sorted T cell fraction (not recorded which). The CDR3: CASSFTGNLMGLFF. In DNA, the CDR3 is TGTGCCAGCAGCTTTACAGGGAACTTGATGGGACTGTTTTTT.